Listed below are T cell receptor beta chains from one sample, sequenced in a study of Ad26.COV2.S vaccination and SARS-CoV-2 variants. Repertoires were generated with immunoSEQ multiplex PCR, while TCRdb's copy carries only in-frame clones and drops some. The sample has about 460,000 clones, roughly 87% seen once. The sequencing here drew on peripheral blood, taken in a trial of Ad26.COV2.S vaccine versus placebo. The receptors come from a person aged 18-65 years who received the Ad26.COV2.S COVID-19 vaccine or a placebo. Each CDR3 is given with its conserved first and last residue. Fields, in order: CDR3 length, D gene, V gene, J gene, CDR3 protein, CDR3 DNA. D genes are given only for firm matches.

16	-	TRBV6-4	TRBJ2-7	CASTPELGLSSYEQYF	TGTGCCAGCACCCCTGAACTGGGACTGTCCTCCTACGAGCAGTACTTC
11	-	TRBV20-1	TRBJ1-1	CSAAGGFEAFF	TGCAGTGCCGCGGGGGGGTTTGAAGCTTTCTTT
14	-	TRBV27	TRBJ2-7	CASSFGLDGREQYF	TGTGCCAGCAGTTTCGGTCTAGATGGTCGCGAGCAGTACTTC
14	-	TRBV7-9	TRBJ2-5	CASSLPGVQETQYF	TGTGCCAGCAGCTTGCCGGGGGTTCAAGAGACCCAGTACTTC
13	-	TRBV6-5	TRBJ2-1	CASSYYRGNEQFF	TGTGCCAGCAGTTACTATCGCGGCAATGAGCAGTTCTTC
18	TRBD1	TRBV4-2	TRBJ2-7	CASSQEGVPGTGTYEQYF	TGTGCCAGCAGCCAAGAGGGGGTACCCGGGACAGGTACCTACGAGCAGTACTTC
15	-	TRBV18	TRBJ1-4	CASSLTGATNEKLFF	TGTGCCAGCTCACTTACGGGAGCAACTAATGAAAAACTGTTTTTT
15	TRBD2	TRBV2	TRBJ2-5	CASSGLAGGEETQYF	TGTGCCAGCAGTGGCCTAGCGGGAGGGGAGGAGACCCAGTACTTC
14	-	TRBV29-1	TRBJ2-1	CSVGTPTGYNEQFF	TGCAGCGTAGGGACACCGACGGGGTACAATGAGCAGTTCTTC
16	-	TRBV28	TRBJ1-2	CASSAVGVGGADGYTF	TGTGCCAGCAGTGCGGTCGGTGTGGGGGGCGCGGATGGCTACACCTTC
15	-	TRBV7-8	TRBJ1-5	CASSLAARSNQPQHF	TGTGCCAGCAGCTTAGCGGCGAGGAGCAATCAGCCCCAGCATTTT